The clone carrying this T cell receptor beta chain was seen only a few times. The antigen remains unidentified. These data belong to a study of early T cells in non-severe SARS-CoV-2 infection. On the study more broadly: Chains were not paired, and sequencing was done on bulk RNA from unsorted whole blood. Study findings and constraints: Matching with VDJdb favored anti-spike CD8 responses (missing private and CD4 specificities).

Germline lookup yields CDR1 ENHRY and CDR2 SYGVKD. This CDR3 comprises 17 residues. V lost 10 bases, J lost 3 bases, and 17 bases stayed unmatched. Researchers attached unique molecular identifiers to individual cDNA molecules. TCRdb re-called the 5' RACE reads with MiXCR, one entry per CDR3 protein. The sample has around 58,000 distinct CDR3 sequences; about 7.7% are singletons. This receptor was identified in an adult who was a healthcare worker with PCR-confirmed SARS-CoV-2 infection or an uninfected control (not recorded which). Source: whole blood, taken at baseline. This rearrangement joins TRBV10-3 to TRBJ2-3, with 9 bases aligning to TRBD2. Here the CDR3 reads CATAGAGGPEKTDTQYF. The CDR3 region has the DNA TGTGCCACCGCAGGGGCGGGAGGGCCTGAGAAAACAGATACGCAGTATTTT.